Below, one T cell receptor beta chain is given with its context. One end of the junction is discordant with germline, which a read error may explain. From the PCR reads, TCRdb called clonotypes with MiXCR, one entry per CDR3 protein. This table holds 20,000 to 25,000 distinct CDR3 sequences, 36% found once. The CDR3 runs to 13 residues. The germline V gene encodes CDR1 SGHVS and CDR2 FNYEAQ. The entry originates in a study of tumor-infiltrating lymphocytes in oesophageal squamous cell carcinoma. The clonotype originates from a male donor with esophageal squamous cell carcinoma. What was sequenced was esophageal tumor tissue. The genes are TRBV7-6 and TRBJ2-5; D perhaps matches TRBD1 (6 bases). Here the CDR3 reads CASSSGWDNEQYF. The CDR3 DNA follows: TGTGCTAGCAGCTCCGGTTGGGACAATGAGCAGTACTTC.